This T cell receptor (beta chain) originates from a study of PD-1 blockade in classical Hodgkin lymphoma (dated by TCRdb to the early 2020s). General notes on the study: Nivolumab dosing was 3 mg/kg intravenously every 2 weeks, continuing until either disease progression or unacceptable toxicity. The study used CyTOF and TCR beta sequencing to define a peripheral blood immune signature of response to PD-1 blockade in classical Hodgkin lymphoma. Overall study results and their limits: CD4+ but not CD8+ TCR diversity rose significantly by C4D1 (p=0.0027 vs p=0.16), most apparent in complete responders (p=0.02). Lower diversity was observed in patients in whom nivolumab was started less than 1 year after ASCT, and these patients were excluded from later analyses so that confounding by immune reconstitution would be avoided. Baseline TCR diversity was reported to be lower in newly diagnosed patients than in healthy donors and to be lower still in relapsed/refractory patients. Among trial patients, those achieving complete response had baseline diversity similar to that of newly diagnosed patients, while diversity was significantly lower in partial responders and progressors. The study covered only a single clinical trial cohort, and the causes of the repertoire differences, possibly disease activity or prior therapy, were still not defined.

Comments on this clone: The antigen it binds to is not known. No qualities accompany the bases; no much larger clone lies one base away.

Reading the label with the study, this specimen's time point is: cycle 1 day 1 (C1D1), immediately before nivolumab initiation. Every trial patient had relapsed after autologous stem cell transplantation, and cohorts A, B and C differed in prior brentuximab vedotin exposure. The trial cohort comprised around 60 patients with relapsed/refractory classical Hodgkin lymphoma whose best overall responses were complete response, partial response or progressive disease. Single-agent nivolumab was administered to trial patients in the multi-cohort phase II CheckMate 205 trial. An independent review committee assessed best overall response by applying the 2007 International Working Group response criteria. PBMCs from the trial were collected at three points: immediately before nivolumab initiation (C1D1), and during therapy at cycle 2 day 1 and cycle 4 day 1. Peripheral blood was collected in 8 mL Vacutainer Cell Preparation Tubes, from which PBMCs were isolated by centrifugation and then cryopreserved.

Genomic DNA was isolated using the Qiagen DNeasy kit from unsorted PBMCs as well as from negatively selected CD4+ and CD8+ fractions. Amplification of TCR beta CDR3 regions was done by immunoSEQ multiplex PCR with primers that anneal to V and J segments. A synthetic immune receptor repertoire was used to minimize amplification bias, and any residual bias was removed computationally once sequencing was done. The original pipeline was this. Custom Python scripts were used to quantify repertoire diversity as the Shannon entropy index. Unsorted, CD4+ and CD8+ repertoires were analyzed separately, except for combined analyses in which CD4+ and CD8+ sequences were merged in silico. Clonal expansion was defined as at least a 2-fold frequency increase after treatment relative to C1D1, with a pseudocount of 0.5 for undetected baseline clones. Clones with 0 or 1 copy at C1D1 were classified as singleton clones, and clones with 2 or more copies were classified as non-singleton clones. Clones expanded in unsorted samples were labelled as CD4+, CD8+ or unknown by matching protein sequences in sorted samples from the same patient. Wilcoxon tests on paired samples were used to test diversity changes from C1D1 to C4D1. TCRdb re-hosts the immuneACCESS table, in-frame sequences only. Its copies lack some clones; in the studies checked, an unresolved V gene accounts for under half of them, and the cause for the rest is not known. For V, J and clone size, that table is used; D and trimming come from the DNA. This sample gives 11,000 to 15,000 clones in total; more than 75% of them show up just once. The top ten hold roughly a quarter of the sample.

Inclusive of the bounding cysteine and phenylalanine, the CDR3 is 13 residues long. Only the CDR3 portion is preserved as DNA: 39 bases, with reading frame beginning at the first base. Sequences were derived from peripheral blood mononuclear cells (PBMCs), sampled at baseline. This TCR came from a human donor with classical Hodgkin lymphoma. The V and J segments used are TRBV21-1 and TRBJ2-1; TRBD2, as called in the table, went unchecked against the DNA. TRBV21-1 is labeled a pseudogene. The DNA is TGTGCCAGCCGGGGGGGCCCTTACAATGAGCAGTTCTTC. Its translation reads: CASRGGPYNEQFF.